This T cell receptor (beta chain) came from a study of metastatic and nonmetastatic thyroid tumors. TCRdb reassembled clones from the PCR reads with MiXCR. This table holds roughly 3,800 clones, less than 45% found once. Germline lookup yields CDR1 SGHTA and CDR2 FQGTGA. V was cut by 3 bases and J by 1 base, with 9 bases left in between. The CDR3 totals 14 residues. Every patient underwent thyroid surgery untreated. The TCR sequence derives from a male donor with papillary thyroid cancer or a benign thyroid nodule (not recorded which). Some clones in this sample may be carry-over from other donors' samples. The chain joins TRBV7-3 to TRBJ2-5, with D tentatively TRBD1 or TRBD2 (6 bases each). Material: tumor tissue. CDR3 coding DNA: TGTGCCAGCAGCTTGGGGGGCTCCCAAGAGACCCAGTACTTC. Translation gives CASSLGGSQETQYF.